These 6 T cell receptor beta chains were sequenced from one sample in a study of CD8+ T cells in alopecia areata. It was cDNA, reverse transcribed from extracted RNA, that served as the sequencing template. Only in-frame clones appear in the TCRdb table, and some are missing; sequencing was by immunoSEQ multiplex PCR. The sample lists 150,000 or so clones; approximately 87% were seen once. The input for sequencing was CD8+ T cells sorted from blood, taken at week 0. The receptors were sampled from a human donor with alopecia areata.

J is TRBJ1-5 and V is TRBV19; D might be TRBD1 (5 bases). The germline gives CDR1 LNHDA, CDR2 SQIVND (reference sequence). Trimming pared 5 bases from V and 5 bases from J, leaving 13 bases between. CDR3 length: 14 amino acids. In DNA form, the CDR3 reads TGTGCCAGTAGTGTATGGGACGGCGATCAGCCCCAGCATTTT. This codes for CASSVWDGDQPQHF.

The rearrangement uses TRBV5-1 and TRBJ2-1; a weak D match, TRBD2 (6 bases). The CDR3 covers 14 residues. Between the trimmed V and J ends, which lost 7 bases and 4 bases, there was a span of 15 bases. From germline, CDR1 is SGHRS and CDR2 YFSETQ. CDR3 sequence reads: CASAAAGLYNEQFF. In DNA form, the CDR3 reads TGCGCCAGCGCTGCGGCGGGGTTATACAATGAGCAGTTCTTC.

The sample holds one count of this clone. The rearrangement uses TRBV27 and TRBJ1-1; a possible D gene is TRBD1 (5 bases). Trimming pared 4 bases from V and 8 bases from J, leaving 17 bases between. The V gene's germline CDR1 is MNHEY and CDR2 SMNVEV (reference sequence). The CDR3 totals 14 residues. Written as DNA, the CDR3 is TGTGCCAGCAGTTGGAAGAGGGGCTTACCCGAAGCTTTCTTT. Amino acids: CASSWKRGLPEAFF.

V and J are TRBV27 and TRBJ2-7; TRBD2 agrees at 14 bases. The CDR3 runs to 15 residues. Germline CDR1 reads MNHEY; CDR2 reads SMNVEV (reference sequence). The J segment lost 7 bases and the V segment lost 3 bases, leaving 5 bases of the junction unmatched. Here the CDR3 reads CASSLGLAGVGEQYF. CDR3 nucleotides: TGTGCCAGCAGTTTGGGACTAGCGGGAGTTGGGGAGCAGTACTTC.

Notes on this clone: One end of the junction fails to match germline, which may point to a read error. The chain combines TRBV13 with TRBJ2-7; 10 positions agree with TRBD2. The V gene's germline CDR1 is PRHDT and CDR2 FYEKMQ (reference sequence). The CDR3 is made up of 15 amino acids. CDR3 loop: CASSLGLADTYEQYF. CDR3 DNA: TGTGCCAGCAGCCTAGGACTAGCGGATACATACGAGCAGTACTTC.

The chain links TRBV4-1 to TRBJ2-1; 7 bases match TRBD1. CDR3 length equals 17 residues. Trimming cost V 0 bases and J 7 bases; bases outside gene matches: 12. Germline V gene sequence: CDR1 MGHRA, CDR2 YSYEKL. The CDR3 bases are TGCGCCAGCAGCCAAGATCCGAGACAGGGTGGTATGAATGAGCAGTTCTTC. Translation gives CASSQDPRQGGMNEQFF.